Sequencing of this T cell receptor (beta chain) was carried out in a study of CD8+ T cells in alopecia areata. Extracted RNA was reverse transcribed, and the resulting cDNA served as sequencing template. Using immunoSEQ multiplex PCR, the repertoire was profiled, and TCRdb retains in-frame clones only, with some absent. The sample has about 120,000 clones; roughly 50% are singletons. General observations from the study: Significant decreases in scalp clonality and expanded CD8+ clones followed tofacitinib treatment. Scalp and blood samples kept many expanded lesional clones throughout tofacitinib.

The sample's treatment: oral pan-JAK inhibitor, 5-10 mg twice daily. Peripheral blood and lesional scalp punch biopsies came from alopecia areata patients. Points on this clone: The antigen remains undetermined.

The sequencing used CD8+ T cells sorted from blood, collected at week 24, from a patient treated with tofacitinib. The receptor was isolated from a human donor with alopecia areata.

CDR3 sequence (DNA): TGTGCCAGCAACGGGGATTCCTACAATGAGCAGTTCTTC. Its translation is CASNGDSYNEQFF. J is TRBJ2-1 and V is TRBV13; a weak D match, TRBD2 (5 bases). Germline-derived CDR1 and CDR2 are PRHDT and FYEKMQ (reference sequence). The CDR3 sequence is 13 residues long. V was pared by 7 bases and J by 1 base, with 8 bases between.